This TCR beta chain was captured by sequencing in a study of blood T cell repertoires in COVID-19. Study background: The United States, Italy and Spain supplied acute and convalescent COVID-19 samples. PBMCs, B-cell-depleted T cells, or T cells provided the cDNA or gDNA that made up the material.

Only in-frame clones appear in the TCRdb table, and some are missing; sequencing was by immunoSEQ multiplex PCR. The sample lists roughly 100,000 clones, around nine tenths occurring once. CDR3 length: 16 amino acids. CDR1 SGHAT and CDR2 FQNNGV come from the germline V gene. V was shortened by 0 bases and J by 4 bases, with 16 bases between the two germline ends. The receptor was isolated from a man aged 50 or older with active or convalescent COVID-19. The material sequenced was peripheral blood. The J gene is TRBJ2-7, the V gene TRBV11-2; perhaps TRBD1 as D (6 bases). The CDR3 is CASSLEIGQTIYEQYF. The DNA of the CDR3 is TGTGCCAGCAGCTTAGAGATTGGACAGACGATTTACGAGCAGTACTTC.